A single sample gave rise to the 32 T cell receptor beta chains below, sequenced in a study of Tregs in tolerant kidney transplant recipients. Libraries were prepared by immunoSEQ multiplex PCR; TCRdb keeps only in-frame clonotypes and omits some of them. The sample lists roughly 70,000 clones; about 87% were seen once. Recipients received nonmyeloablative bone marrow transplants from related graft donors, with transient mixed chimerism. The material sequenced was CD4+ T cells from blood (PBMCs), taken 6 months after the transplant. Receptors originate from a human patient who received a combined kidney and bone marrow transplant. Some T cells may have come from the graft donor.

The rearrangement links TRBV7-2 to TRBJ1-2; tentatively, D is TRBD1 (6 bases). Germline V gene data show CDR1 as SGHTA and CDR2 as FQGNSA. V was shortened by 3 bases and J by 5 bases, with 16 bases between the two germline ends. This CDR3 contains 15 residues. The CDR3 nucleotides are TGTGCCAGCAGCTTGAAGGGGGGGACTTCTTATGGCTACACCTTC. Its protein is CASSLKGGTSYGYTF. The full variable domain, completed using reference TRBV7-2 and TRBJ1-2, is GAGVSQSPSNKVTEKGKDVELRCDPISGHTALYWYRQSLGQGLEFLIYFQGNSAPDKSGLPSDRFSAERTGGSVSTLTIQRTQQEDSAVYLCASSLKGGTSYGYTFGSGTRLTVV.

This clone has a handful of counts. The chain uses TRBV2 and TRBJ2-7; D may be TRBD1 (6 bases). The CDR3 spans 14 residues. Trimming shortened V by 8 bases and J by 7 bases, and 21 bases separated the two germline ends. Germline lookup yields CDR1 SNHLY and CDR2 FYNNEI. The CDR3 loop is CASSIQGGAEEQYF. CDR3 coding DNA: TGTGCCAGCTCCATACAGGGTGGGGCGGAGGAGCAGTACTTC.

The chain joins TRBV18 to TRBJ1-2; no clear D. Looked up from germline, CDR1 is KGHSH and CDR2 is LQKENI. CDR3 size: 14 residues. The germline V and J ends were trimmed by 6 bases and 4 bases, with 15 bases remaining between them. The CDR3 nucleotides read TGTGCCAGCTCCGGTCCAGGTTCTTCCTATGGCTACACCTTC. Protein sequence: CASSGPGSSYGYTF.

This sequence joins TRBV30 and TRBJ1-1; a possible D gene is TRBD1 (5 bases). V was cut by 0 bases and J by 1 base, with 12 bases left in between. The V gene's germline CDR1 is GTSNPN and CDR2 SVGIG (reference sequence). CDR3 size: 15 residues. CDR3 sequence (DNA): TGTGCCTGGAGTGTTCGAGGACACCAGAACACTGAAGCTTTCTTT. This sequence encodes CAWSVRGHQNTEAFF.

V and J are TRBV4-1 and TRBJ2-4; D gene ambiguous. Trimming cost V 0 bases and J 0 bases, with 12 bases left between them. The CDR3 is 17 amino acids. From germline, CDR1 is MGHRA and CDR2 YSYEKL. In DNA form, the CDR3 reads TGCGCCAGCAGCCAAGATTTCGGTTTTCTAGCCAAAAACATTCAGTACTTC. Residues: CASSQDFGFLAKNIQYF.

The chain carries TRBV11-2 and TRBJ2-1; 10 bases are a match to TRBD2. J lost 3 bases, V lost 2 bases, and 1 base had no gene match. CDR1 is SGHAT, CDR2 FQNNGV, per germline. The CDR3 contains 15 residues. The CDR3 region has the DNA TGTGCCAGCAGCTTACTAGCGGGAGACTACAATGAGCAGTTCTTC. It specifies CASSLLAGDYNEQFF.

The chain joins TRBV7-6 to TRBJ2-7; D is perhaps TRBD1 (6 bases). Trimming stripped 5 bases from V and 0 bases from J, with 20 bases between. CDR1 SGHVS and CDR2 FNYEAQ come from the germline V gene. This CDR3 comprises 17 residues. CDR3 coding DNA: TGTGCCAGCAGCCAAATACAGGGACCTACCTTCTCCTACGAGCAGTACTTC. This codes for CASSQIQGPTFSYEQYF.

V is TRBV30 and J is TRBJ2-1; 9 bases match TRBD2. The CDR3 extends over 16 amino acids. V gave up 4 bases and J gave up 3 bases; unmatched junction bases: 10. The germline CDR1 and CDR2 sequences are GTSNPN and SVGIG (reference sequence). CDR3 amino acids: CAWTLDLAGVYNEQFF. CDR3 in DNA: TGTGCCTGGACTCTCGATTTAGCGGGGGTCTACAATGAGCAGTTCTTC. The entire variable domain, with the rest obtained from reference TRBV30 and TRBJ2-1, is as follows: SQTIHQWPATLVQPVGSPLSLECTVEGTSNPNLYWYRQAAGRGLQLLFYSVGIGQISSEVPQNLSASRPQDRQFILSSKKLLLSDSGFYLCAWTLDLAGVYNEQFFGPGTRLTVL.

This chain links TRBV5-1 with TRBJ2-3, with D possibly matching TRBD1 (7 bases). Trimming stripped 4 bases from V and 2 bases from J, with 11 bases between. Germline CDR1 reads SGHRS; CDR2 reads YFSETQ. This CDR3 is 14 amino acids long. CDR3 DNA: TGCGCCAGCAGCCCCAGGGGGGACACAGATACGCAGTATTTT. Amino acid sequence: CASSPRGDTDTQYF.

This chain connects TRBV5-5 to TRBJ1-5; perhaps TRBD1 as D (5 bases). The CDR3 covers 17 residues. Looked up from germline, CDR1 is SGHKS and CDR2 is YYEKEE (reference sequence). The V gene lost 2 bases and the J gene lost 4 bases, with 19 bases spanning the gap. The CDR3, as DNA: TGTGCCAGCAGCTTAAGGCAGGGAGGCGTTAGTAATCAGCCCCAGCATTTT. Protein: CASSLRQGGVSNQPQHF.

This clone was recorded only once. The chain has TRBV23-1 and TRBJ2-2; 12 nucleotides line up with TRBD2. TRBV23-1 is flagged as an ORF with uncertain function. This CDR3 is built from 22 residues. J lost 0 bases, V lost 0 bases, and 14 bases had no gene match. Here the CDR3 reads CASSQSRVKGLAGGPNTGELFF. The CDR3 bases are TGCGCCAGCAGTCAATCGCGAGTTAAGGGTCTAGCGGGGGGGCCGAACACCGGGGAGCTGTTTTTT.

The chain carries TRBV4-1 and TRBJ1-4; a possible D gene is TRBD1 (5 bases). This CDR3 spans 14 amino acids. Germline V gene data show CDR1 as MGHRA and CDR2 as YSYEKL. With 4 bases removed from V and 7 bases from J, the gap between germline ends came to 13 bases. CDR3 loop: CASSRKGDLEKLFF. DNA of the CDR3: TGCGCCAGCAGCCGAAAAGGGGATCTTGAAAAACTGTTTTTT.

This chain links TRBV5-1 with TRBJ2-1; D may be TRBD2 (6 bases). Trimming left V 4 bases short and J 2 bases short, with 16 bases between. CDR3 length: 16 residues. Looked up from germline, CDR1 is SGHRS and CDR2 is YFSETQ. CDR3 sequence reads: CASSHPGLDPYNEQFF. Written as DNA, the CDR3 is TGCGCCAGCAGCCACCCGGGACTCGATCCCTACAATGAGCAGTTCTTC.

J is TRBJ1-4 and V is TRBV7-9; 8 bases match TRBD1. Germline V gene sequence: CDR1 SEHNR, CDR2 FQNEAQ (reference sequence). This CDR3 is built from 14 residues. Losses at the gene ends were 6 bases for V and 5 bases for J; bases not matched to a gene: 5. DNA for the CDR3: TGTGCCAGCAGTATAACAGGGGGAAATGAAAAACTGTTTTTT. This translates into CASSITGGNEKLFF.

This clone was picked up one time. The chain couples TRBV19 to TRBJ1-2; no definite D call. The germline gives CDR1 LNHDA, CDR2 SQIVND (reference sequence). This CDR3 has 15 amino acids. Trimming left V 3 bases short and J 6 bases short, with 17 bases between. The CDR3: CASSISRGRKNGYTF. The CDR3 region has the DNA TGTGCCAGTAGTATCTCCCGGGGAAGAAAAAATGGCTACACCTTC.

The genes are TRBV7-7 and TRBJ2-5; TRBD1 is a possible D gene (6 bases). This CDR3 contains 15 residues. With 1 base removed from V and 3 bases from J, the gap between germline ends came to 12 bases. The germline V gene encodes CDR1 SSHAT and CDR2 FNYEAQ (reference sequence). Here the CDR3 DNA reads TGTGCCAGCAGCTTAGTCGGGACAAGGGAAGAGACCCAGTACTTC. Translated, it gives CASSLVGTREETQYF.

The chain is built from TRBV6-5 and TRBJ1-5; a possible D gene is TRBD1 (6 bases). V lost 5 bases to trimming and J lost 2 bases, with 13 bases between them. The CDR3 has 15 residues. In germline, CDR1 is MNHEY, CDR2 SVGAGI. The CDR3: CASSRDNLGNQPQHF. The CDR3 coding sequence is TGTGCCAGCAGTCGGGACAACTTGGGCAATCAGCCCCAGCATTTT.

V usage is TRBV7-6 and J usage is TRBJ2-7; possibly TRBD1 for D (6 bases). Trimming cost V 1 base and J 2 bases, with 15 bases left between them. This CDR3 has 16 amino acids. Germline V gene sequence: CDR1 SGHVS, CDR2 FNYEAQ. Written as DNA, the CDR3 is TGTGCCAGCAGCTTAGTTGCGACAGGCTCGACCTACGAGCAGTACTTC. Translating it yields CASSLVATGSTYEQYF. Complete variable domain (other parts from reference TRBV7-6 and TRBJ2-7): GAGVSQSPRYKVTKRGQDVALRCDPISGHVSLYWYRQALGQGPEFLTYFNYEAQQDKSGLPNDRFSAERPEGSISTLTIQRTEQRDSAMYRCASSLVATGSTYEQYFGPGTRLTVT.

The chain has TRBV9 and TRBJ1-1; no firm D call. CDR1 is SGDLS, CDR2 YYNGEE, per germline. This CDR3 has 14 residues. V lost 0 bases and J lost 1, with 7 bases in between. DNA of the CDR3: TGTGCCAGCAGCGTAGTTACAGCGAACACTGAAGCTTTCTTT. Amino acids: CASSVVTANTEAFF.

The V and J genes are TRBV4-2 and TRBJ2-1; tentatively, D is TRBD2 (6 bases). Germline V CDR1 and CDR2: LGHNA, YNFKEQ. The CDR3 totals 16 residues. Trimming took off 2 bases at V and 3 bases at J, with 14 bases between the two ends. The CDR3, as DNA: TGTGCCAGCAGCCAACAACCGGGACTCCTCTACAATGAGCAGTTCTTC. Encoded protein: CASSQQPGLLYNEQFF.

The chain recombines TRBV27 with TRBJ2-1, with D perhaps TRBD1 (6 bases). Germline V CDR1 and CDR2: MNHEY, SMNVEV (reference sequence). V lost 3 bases and J 7 bases, leaving 7 bases between the germline ends. CDR3 length: 12 residues. Written as DNA, the CDR3 is TGTGCCAGCAGTTTTGGGACAAATGAGCAGTTCTTC. Encoded protein: CASSFGTNEQFF.

V and J are TRBV28 and TRBJ2-1, with D perhaps matching TRBD2 (6 bases). Germline V gene lookup returns CDR1 MDHEN and CDR2 SYDVKM. The CDR3 is 13 amino acids. Between the trimmed V and J ends, which lost 8 bases and 6 bases, there was a span of 14 bases. CDR3 coding DNA: TGTGCCAGCCTGACTAGGGCCCGCAATGAGCAGTTCTTC. Translation gives CASLTRARNEQFF.

The rearrangement uses TRBV6-5 and TRBJ1-2; perhaps TRBD1 as D (5 bases). With 4 bases removed from V and 7 bases from J, the gap between germline ends came to 13 bases. This CDR3 is built from 13 residues. The germline V gene has CDR1 MNHEY and CDR2 SVGAGI. CDR3 nucleotides: TGTGCCAGCAGTTGGAGGGGACGGCGTGGCTACACCTTC. It translates to CASSWRGRRGYTF.

CDR3 in amino acids: CASSIDLGRATGELFF. In nucleotides, the CDR3 is TGTGCCAGTAGTATAGATCTGGGCAGGGCCACCGGGGAGCTGTTTTTT. The V call is TRBV19, the J call TRBJ2-2; possibly TRBD1 for D (5 bases). Trimming removed 0 bases at V and 4 bases at J, with 12 bases between. The CDR3 consists of 16 residues. The V gene's germline CDR1 is LNHDA and CDR2 SQIVND (reference sequence).

The chain combines TRBV10-3 with TRBJ2-7; 7 bases fit TRBD1. The CDR3 is 14 residues long. With V trimmed by 6 bases and J by 4 bases, 9 bases remained unmatched. CDR1 and CDR2 (germline): ENHRY, SYGVKD. CDR3 sequence: CAIRGTVLPYEQYF. CDR3 nucleotides: TGTGCCATCAGAGGGACAGTCTTGCCTTACGAGCAGTACTTC.

This chain uses TRBV7-9 with TRBJ2-5; the D gene is possibly TRBD2 (5 bases). The CDR3 consists of 14 residues. The ends were cut back, 0 bases at V and 5 bases at J, with 10 bases in the middle. Germline CDR1 SEHNR, CDR2 FQNEAQ (reference sequence). This chain's CDR3 is CASSLAGSEETQYF. The CDR3 DNA follows: TGTGCCAGCAGCTTAGCGGGTAGCGAGGAGACCCAGTACTTC.

The chain couples TRBV27 to TRBJ2-3, with 10 bases lining up with TRBD2. The V gene end was trimmed by 6 bases and the J gene end by 7 bases; junction bases not matched to a gene: 10. CDR3 length equals 15 residues. Germline V gene lookup returns CDR1 MNHEY and CDR2 SMNVEV (reference sequence). The CDR3 nucleotides are TGTGCCAGCAGCAGAAGCGGGGGGGCCGGGTATACGCAGTATTTT. Translated: CASSRSGGAGYTQYF.

V is TRBV7-3 and J is TRBJ2-1, with TRBD2 identical over 8 bases. The CDR3 consists of 15 residues. Germline V gene sequence: CDR1 SGHTA, CDR2 FQGTGA. Unmatched junction bases numbered 5, after V lost 1 base and J lost 6 bases. The CDR3 loop is CASSLNSGIGNEQFF. The CDR3 bases are TGTGCCAGCAGCTTAAATAGCGGGATAGGCAATGAGCAGTTCTTC.

This chain joins TRBV5-4 and TRBJ2-5, with 9 bases identical to TRBD2. The CDR3 sequence is 15 residues long. Losses at the gene ends were 4 bases for V and 5 bases for J; bases not matched to a gene: 9. Germline loops: CDR1 SGHNT, CDR2 YYREEE (reference sequence). CDR3 loop: CASSPQRGAQETQYF. CDR3 sequence (DNA): TGTGCCAGCAGCCCCCAGCGGGGGGCCCAGGAGACCCAGTACTTC.

A few counts support this clone. The chain joins TRBV4-1 to TRBJ2-3; 16 nucleotides match TRBD2. Germline lookup yields CDR1 MGHRA and CDR2 YSYEKL. After removal of 3 bases from V and 5 bases from J, the junction contained 11 bases not matched to a gene. This CDR3 is built from 19 residues. The CDR3 spells CASSHPGLAGGPDKDTQYF. DNA for the CDR3: TGCGCCAGCAGCCACCCGGGACTAGCGGGGGGGCCGGATAAAGATACGCAGTATTTT.

This clone was counted between two and nine times. The V and J genes are TRBV18 and TRBJ2-2; no definite D call. The V gene lost 2 bases and the J gene lost 5 bases, with 6 bases spanning the gap. The CDR3 spans 13 residues. Per germline, CDR1 KGHSH and CDR2 LQKENI. The DNA of the CDR3 is TGTGCCAGCTCACCAGGCCCGACCGGGGAGCTGTTTTTT. Its translation is CASSPGPTGELFF.

V gene TRBV9 combines with J gene TRBJ2-7, with TRBD1 matching 8 bases. V trimming: 0 bases; J trimming: 2 bases; junction bases outside the gene matches: 7. The CDR3 consists of 16 residues. Germline values: CDR1 SGDLS, CDR2 YYNGEE. For the CDR3, the DNA is TGTGCCAGCAGCGTAGGTGGACAGGGTGCCACCTACGAGCAGTACTTC. It yields the protein CASSVGGQGATYEQYF.